This TCR beta chain is drawn from a study of early T cells in non-severe SARS-CoV-2 infection. In the library, individual cDNA molecules carried attached unique molecular identifiers. TCRdb re-called the 5' RACE reads with MiXCR, one entry per CDR3 protein. The sample lists 70,000 to 95,000 distinct CDR3 sequences, around a tenth occurring once. This clonotype was counted ten times or more. The sequence was collected from an adult who was a healthcare worker with PCR-confirmed SARS-CoV-2 infection or an uninfected control (not recorded which). The specimen was whole blood.

CDR3 DNA sequence: TGTGCCAGCAGCCAAGATAGCGGGGCCCAGGGAGAGCAGTTCTTC. Translating gives CASSQDSGAQGEQFF. The chain links TRBV4-2 to TRBJ2-1; 8 bases fit TRBD2. This CDR3 spans 15 amino acids. The germline CDR1 and CDR2 sequences are LGHNA and YNFKEQ. J was trimmed by 10 bases and V by 0 bases; bases with no gene match: 8.